What follows are 4 T cell receptor beta chains derived from one specimen sequenced in a study of OX40 agonist ivuxolimab in advanced cancers. The assay was immunoSEQ multiplex PCR, and TCRdb's table has in-frame clones only and misses some. The top ten clones hold roughly 2.5% of a sample with about 34,000 clones, approximately 78% of them seen once. Material: CD4+ or CD8+ T cells sorted from blood, obtained in a trial of the OX40 agonist ivuxolimab. The receptors come from an adult with an advanced solid tumor such as melanoma, head and neck, liver or kidney cancer.

A word on this clone: The same CDR3 also results from other DNA sequences found in this sample. The genes are TRBV2 and TRBJ2-7; TRBD1 aligns across 9 bases. The CDR3 sequence is 16 residues long. J was trimmed by 3 bases and V by 4 bases; bases with no gene match: 10. Germline V gene sequence: CDR1 SNHLY, CDR2 FYNNEI. In nucleotides, the CDR3 is TGTGCCAGCAGTGCCCCGGGACAGGGATTACTCTACGAGCAGTACTTC. Protein product: CASSAPGQGLLYEQYF.

The rearrangement joins TRBV30 to TRBJ2-3; 7 bases match TRBD1. Germline V gene sequence: CDR1 GTSNPN, CDR2 SVGIG (reference sequence). J gave up 1 base and V 5 bases, and 18 bases lay outside the gene matches. This CDR3 spans 18 amino acids. CDR3 DNA: TGTGCCTGGTCCCACAGGGGACGCTTAGGAAGTCGCACAGATACGCAGTATTTT. This encodes CAWSHRGRLGSRTDTQYF.

This clone was counted only a few times. J is TRBJ2-2 and V is TRBV10-3, with 8 bases matching TRBD1. This CDR3 is built from 15 residues. Per germline, CDR1 ENHRY and CDR2 SYGVKD. After removal of 5 bases from V and 4 bases from J, the junction contained 6 bases not matched to a gene. CDR3 nucleotide sequence: TGTGCCATCAGTAAGACAGGGGCACCCACCGGGGAGCTGTTTTTT. Translation: CAISKTGAPTGELFF.

The chain couples TRBV4-2 to TRBJ2-1, with 14 bases fitting TRBD2. The trim removed 1 base at V and 0 bases at J, leaving 8 bases unmatched. CDR1 and CDR2 (germline): LGHNA, YNFKEQ. The CDR3 covers 20 residues. CDR3 region: CASSQVGLAGGPNSYNEQFF. DNA for the CDR3: TGTGCCAGCAGCCAAGTCGGACTAGCGGGAGGACCTAACTCCTACAATGAGCAGTTCTTC.